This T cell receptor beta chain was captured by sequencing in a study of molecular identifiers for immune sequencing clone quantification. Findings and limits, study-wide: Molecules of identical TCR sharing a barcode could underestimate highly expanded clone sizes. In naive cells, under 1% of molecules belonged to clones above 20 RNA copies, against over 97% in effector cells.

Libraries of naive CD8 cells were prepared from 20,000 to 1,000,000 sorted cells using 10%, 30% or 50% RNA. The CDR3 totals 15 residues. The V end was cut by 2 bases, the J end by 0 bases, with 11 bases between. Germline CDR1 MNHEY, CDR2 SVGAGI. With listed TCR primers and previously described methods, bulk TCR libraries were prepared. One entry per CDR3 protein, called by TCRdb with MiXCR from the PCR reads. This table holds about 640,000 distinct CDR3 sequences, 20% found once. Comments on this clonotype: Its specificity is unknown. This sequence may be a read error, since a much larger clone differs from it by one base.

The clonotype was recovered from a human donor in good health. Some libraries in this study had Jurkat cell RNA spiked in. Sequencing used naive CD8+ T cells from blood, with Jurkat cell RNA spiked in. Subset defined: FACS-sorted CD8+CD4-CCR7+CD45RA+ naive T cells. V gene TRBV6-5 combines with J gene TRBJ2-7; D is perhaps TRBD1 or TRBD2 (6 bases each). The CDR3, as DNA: TGTGCCAGCAGTTACGGACAGCGGGCCTCCTACGAGCAGTACTTC. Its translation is CASSYGQRASYEQYF.